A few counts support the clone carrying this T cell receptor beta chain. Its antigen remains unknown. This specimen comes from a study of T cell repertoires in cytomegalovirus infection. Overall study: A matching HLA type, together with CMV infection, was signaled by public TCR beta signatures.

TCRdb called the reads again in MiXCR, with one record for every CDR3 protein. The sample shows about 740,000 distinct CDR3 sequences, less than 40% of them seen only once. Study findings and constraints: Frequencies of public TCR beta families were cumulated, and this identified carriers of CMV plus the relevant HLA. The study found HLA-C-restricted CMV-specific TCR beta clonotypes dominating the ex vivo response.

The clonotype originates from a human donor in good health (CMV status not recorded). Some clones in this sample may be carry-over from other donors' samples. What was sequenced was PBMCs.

Here the CDR3 reads CASSRPKAGVETQYF. The CDR3, as DNA: TGTGCCAGCAGTAGGCCCAAAGCGGGAGTAGAGACCCAGTACTTC. The chain joins TRBV2 to TRBJ2-5; TRBD2 aligns across 8 bases. J lost 4 bases, V lost 5 bases, and 9 bases had no gene match. CDR1 and CDR2 from the germline V gene are SNHLY and FYNNEI. The CDR3 runs to 15 residues.